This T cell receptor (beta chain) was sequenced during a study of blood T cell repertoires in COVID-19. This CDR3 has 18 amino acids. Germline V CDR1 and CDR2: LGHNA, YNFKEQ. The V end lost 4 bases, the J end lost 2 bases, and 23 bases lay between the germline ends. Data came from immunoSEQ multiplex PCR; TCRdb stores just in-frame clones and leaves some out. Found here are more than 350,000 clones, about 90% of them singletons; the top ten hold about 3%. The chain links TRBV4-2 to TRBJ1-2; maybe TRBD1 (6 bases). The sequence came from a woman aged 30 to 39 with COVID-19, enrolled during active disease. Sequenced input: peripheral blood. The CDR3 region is CASSRRPYGDRQNYGYTF. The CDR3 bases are TGTGCCAGCAGCCGCAGACCTTATGGAGACAGGCAAAACTATGGCTACACCTTC.